Listed below are T cell receptor beta chains from one sample, sequenced in a study of blood T cell repertoires in COVID-19. Profiled with immunoSEQ multiplex PCR; TCRdb holds only in-frame clones, not every one. The table records 200,000 to 250,000 clones, about nine tenths of them present only once. The sequencing input was PBMCs or T cells enriched from blood (not recorded which). Receptor source: a man aged 30 to 39 in a cohort exposed to, infected with or recovered from COVID-19 (not recorded which). Each CDR3 is given with its conserved first and last residue. The order of the fields is V gene, J gene, CDR3 length, clone size, D gene, CDR3 protein, CDR3 DNA. D genes are given only for firm matches. Not all rows give a size; the values are once, few, many and, for expanded clones, a class.

>TRBV11-2|TRBJ2-1|19|-|TRBD2
CASSLGKILAGEGFNEQFF
TGTGCCAGCAGCTTAGGGAAGATACTAGCGGGAGAGGGGTTCAATGAGCAGTTCTTC
>TRBV28|TRBJ2-7|15|-|TRBD1
CASSLSGTGLYEQYF
TGTGCCAGCAGTTTATCTGGGACAGGGCTTTACGAGCAGTACTTC
>TRBV3-1/TRBV3-2|TRBJ2-1|12|-|-
CASSQVSNEQFF
TGTGCCAGCAGCCAAGTATCCAATGAGCAGTTCTTC
>TRBV9|TRBJ2-1|15|once|TRBD2
CASSVTSGTYNEQFF
TGTGCCAGTTCCGTAACTAGCGGGACTTACAATGAGCAGTTCTTC
>TRBV4-3|TRBJ2-1|15|-|TRBD2
CASSQLSSGYNEQFF
TGCGCCAGCAGCCAACTGTCTAGCGGTTACAATGAGCAGTTCTTC
>TRBV5-1|TRBJ1-4|16|few|-
CASSWTTGTTNEKLFF
TGCGCCAGCAGCTGGACCACGGGGACAACTAATGAAAAACTGTTTTTT
>TRBV9|TRBJ2-2|13|-|-
CASSPYGTGELFF
TGTGCCAGCAGCCCCTATGGCACCGGGGAGCTGTTTTTT
>TRBV7-2|TRBJ2-7|14|once|TRBD1
CASSQGASAYEQYF
TGTGCCAGCAGTCAGGGGGCAAGCGCCTACGAGCAGTACTTC
>TRBV20-1|TRBJ1-1|11|-|-
CSARPTGEAFF
TGCAGTGCTAGGCCCACAGGGGAAGCTTTCTTT
>TRBV9|TRBJ2-5|14|-|-
CASSVGGVRETQYF
TGTGCCAGCAGCGTAGGGGGGGTAAGGGAGACCCAGTACTTC
>TRBV13|TRBJ1-1|15|-|-
CASSLGRKINTEAFF
TGTGCCAGCAGCTTAGGCAGAAAAATCAACACTGAAGCTTTCTTT
>TRBV7-2|TRBJ2-1|16|-|TRBD2
CASSPDRTSGSNEQFF
TGTGCCAGCAGCCCTGATAGGACTAGCGGCAGCAATGAGCAGTTCTTC
>TRBV28|TRBJ1-5|15|-|-
CASSLPAGQNQPQHF
TGTGCCAGCAGTTTACCCGCCGGACAAAATCAGCCCCAGCATTTT
>TRBV5-6|TRBJ2-3|15|once|TRBD1
CASSLLGQDSDTQYF
TGTGCCAGCAGCTTGCTGGGACAGGATTCAGATACGCAGTATTTT
>TRBV28|TRBJ2-7|15|once|TRBD2
CASSRTSGGTYEQYF
TGTGCCAGCAGTAGGACTAGCGGCGGGACCTACGAGCAGTACTTC
>TRBV18|TRBJ1-2|14|-|-
CASSPPEGGYGYTF
TGTGCCAGCTCACCACCGGAGGGCGGCTATGGCTACACCTTC
>TRBV24-1|TRBJ1-4|19|-|TRBD1
CATSFTAPGTGETNEKLFF
TGTGCCACCAGTTTCACGGCCCCCGGGACAGGGGAAACTAATGAAAAACTGTTTTTT
>TRBV7-8|TRBJ1-4|18|once|-
CASSPPRLGITKEEKLFF
TGTGCCAGCAGCCCTCCTCGACTCGGGATCACAAAAGAGGAAAAACTGTTTTTT
>TRBV3-1/TRBV3-2|TRBJ2-2|16|-|TRBD2
CASSRNSGSGTGELFF
TGTGCCAGCAGCCGAAATAGCGGGAGTGGCACCGGGGAGCTGTTTTTT
>TRBV10-2|TRBJ2-7|15|-|TRBD2
CASSGLVGTSYEQYF
TGCGCCAGCAGCGGACTAGTGGGAACCTCCTACGAGCAGTACTTC
>TRBV3-1/TRBV3-2|TRBJ2-1|16|-|TRBD2
CASSQTSGRMVNEQFF
TGTGCCAGCAGCCAAACTAGCGGGAGGATGGTCAATGAGCAGTTCTTC
>TRBV11-2|TRBJ1-2|16|few|-
CASSFARVGLSYGYTF
TGTGCCAGCAGCTTCGCCCGAGTCGGGTTATCCTATGGCTACACCTTC
>TRBV11-2|TRBJ1-1|14|-|-
CASRIPGGNTEAFF
TGTGCCAGCAGGATCCCGGGGGGCAACACTGAAGCTTTCTTT
>TRBV5-1|TRBJ1-4|17|-|TRBD1
CASSFLGQATTNEKLFF
TGCGCCAGCAGCTTCCTCGGACAGGCCACCACAAATGAAAAACTGTTTTTT
>TRBV19|TRBJ2-7|15|-|TRBD2
CASSIGSGSAYEQYF
TGTGCCAGTAGTATAGGTAGCGGGAGTGCCTACGAGCAGTACTTC
>TRBV10-3|TRBJ2-7|14|-|-
CAISEPAIGVEQYF
TGTGCCATCAGTGAACCAGCGATAGGGGTCGAGCAGTACTTC
>TRBV28|TRBJ2-7|13|-|TRBD1
CASGTGVGYEQYF
TGTGCCAGCGGAACAGGGGTAGGCTACGAGCAGTACTTC
>TRBV7-3|TRBJ2-1|13|-|-
CASSLSHGNEQFF
TGTGCCAGCAGCTTATCCCACGGCAATGAGCAGTTCTTC
>TRBV28|TRBJ1-1|17|-|-
CASSPPPFVTRTDEAFF
TGTGCCAGCAGTCCTCCCCCCTTCGTTACAAGGACTGACGAAGCTTTCTTT
>TRBV7-9|TRBJ1-2|14|-|TRBD1
CASSGDRANYGYTF
TGTGCCAGCAGCGGGGACAGGGCTAACTATGGCTACACCTTC
>TRBV15|TRBJ2-2|15|-|TRBD1
CATSMRTGGSGELFF
TGTGCCACCAGCATGCGGACAGGGGGCTCCGGGGAGCTGTTTTTT
>TRBV6-2/TRBV6-3|TRBJ1-2|14|-|-
CASSFLLQGHGYTF
TGTGCCAGCAGCTTCCTACTACAGGGACATGGCTACACCTTC
>TRBV27|TRBJ1-5|16|few|-
CASSFGGVSGNQPQHF
TGTGCCAGCAGTTTCGGGGGGGTGAGTGGGAATCAGCCCCAGCATTTT
>TRBV4-1|TRBJ2-1|19|-|TRBD1
CASSQESPQGANSYNEQFF
TGCGCCAGCAGCCAAGAAAGTCCACAGGGGGCGAACTCCTACAATGAGCAGTTCTTC
>TRBV19|TRBJ1-5|16|-|TRBD1
CASSTWTGKVGQPQHF
TGTGCCAGTAGTACCTGGACAGGGAAGGTCGGACAGCCCCAGCATTTT
>TRBV18|TRBJ1-1|16|-|TRBD1
CASSPYLGQLNTEAFF
TGTGCCAGCTCACCTTACCTGGGACAGCTGAACACTGAAGCTTTCTTT
>TRBV7-2|TRBJ2-5|13|-|TRBD2
CASSRGREGTQYF
TGTGCCAGCAGCCGAGGGAGGGAAGGGACCCAGTACTTC
>TRBV24-1|TRBJ1-5|15|-|TRBD1
CATSDGDSLIRPQHF
TGTGCCACCAGTGATGGGGACAGCCTTATTCGTCCCCAGCATTTT
>TRBV5-1|TRBJ2-1|17|-|TRBD2
CASSPGVGLAGMNEQFF
TGCGCCAGCAGCCCGGGGGTCGGACTAGCGGGAATGAATGAGCAGTTCTTC
>TRBV10-3|TRBJ2-7|13|-|-
CAISEQTPGEQYF
TGTGCCATCAGTGAACAGACCCCGGGGGAGCAGTACTTC
>TRBV19|TRBJ2-7|14|-|TRBD1
CASSIGTGDYEQYF
TGTGCCAGTAGTATCGGGACAGGGGATTACGAGCAGTACTTC
>TRBV6-7|TRBJ1-5|16|-|-
CASYGRGPYSNQPQHF
TGTGCCAGCTACGGCCGCGGGCCTTATAGCAATCAGCCCCAGCATTTT